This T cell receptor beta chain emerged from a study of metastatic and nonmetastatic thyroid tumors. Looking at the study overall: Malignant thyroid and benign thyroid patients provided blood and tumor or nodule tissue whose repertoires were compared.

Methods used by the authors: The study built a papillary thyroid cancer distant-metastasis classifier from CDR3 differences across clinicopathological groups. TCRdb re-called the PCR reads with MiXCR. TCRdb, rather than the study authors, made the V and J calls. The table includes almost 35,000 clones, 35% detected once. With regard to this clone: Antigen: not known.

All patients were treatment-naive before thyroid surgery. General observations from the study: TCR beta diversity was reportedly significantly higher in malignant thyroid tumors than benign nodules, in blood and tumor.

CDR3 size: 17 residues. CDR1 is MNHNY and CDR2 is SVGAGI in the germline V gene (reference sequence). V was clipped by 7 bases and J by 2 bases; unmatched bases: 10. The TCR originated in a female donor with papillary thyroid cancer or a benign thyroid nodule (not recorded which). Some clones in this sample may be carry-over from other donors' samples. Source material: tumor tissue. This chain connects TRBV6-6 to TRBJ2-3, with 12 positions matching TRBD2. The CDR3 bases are TGTGCCAGCAACCCTAGCGGGGGGGGACGATCCACAGATACGCAGTATTTT. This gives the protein CASNPSGGGRSTDTQYF.